This TCR beta chain derives from a study of a mutant IDH1 vaccine in newly diagnosed glioma (dated by TCRdb to the early 2020s). Study-level background: Eight vaccinations were administered to patients in weeks 1, 3, 5, 7, 11, 15, 19 and 23, corresponding to visits V03 through V10. Vaccination was initiated 4-6 weeks after radiotherapy alone, or concurrently with temozolomide cycles in the chemotherapy-containing groups. Of the 30 to 35 patients who were treated, about 62% were male and roughly 38% were female, and the mean age was approximately 40 years. Before enrollment, most patients had been given radiochemotherapy with temozolomide as standard therapy, while the rest had received either radiotherapy alone or temozolomide alone. Peripheral blood was collected at six visits: V03 (baseline), V05, V07, V10, V12 and V13. For exploratory analyses, longitudinal TCRB deep sequencing was carried out in around 24 treated patients wherever samples were available. Overall study outcomes, separate from this receptor: PBMC samples for TCRB deep sequencing were selected based on availability. Vaccine-induced immune responses across multiple MHC alleles were detected in over 80% of patients. Pseudoprogression seemed to be unrelated to changes in the top peripheral T cell clonotypes found by TCRB sequencing. According to the authors, sample limitations meant that analyses of patient blood samples could not be reproduced.

Reading from cysteine to phenylalanine, the CDR3 counts 15 amino acids. Here the CDR3 DNA is all that survives: 45 bases in frame from base 1. According to the germline V gene, CDR1 reads SGHVS and CDR2 reads FNYEAQ. The junction carries 15 bases between V and J, which are trimmed by 5 bases and 4 bases respectively. According to the study, the label for this sample's time point signals: week 5, during vaccination. Each vaccine dose, consisting of 300 ug of a 20-mer mutant IDH1 peptide in Montanide, was administered subcutaneously with topical imiquimod. Newly diagnosed WHO grade 3 or 4 IDH1-mutant astrocytomas showing loss of nuclear ATRX were present in the donors. The samples were drawn from NOA16, a multicentre, single-arm, open-label phase I trial in Germany that tested a mutant IDH1 peptide vaccine in humans for the first time. Genomic DNA for TCRB sequencing was isolated from EDTA blood with the DNeasy Blood and Tissue Kit.

This clone was observed a few times. Its antigen is currently not known. No quality values exist for individual bases; no much larger clone is one base distant. The library was produced with the immunoSEQ multiplex PCR assay. Following the manufacturer's protocol, the hsTCRB Kit was used to amplify rearranged TCR beta chain sequences. TCRB libraries were sequenced on an Illumina MiSeq. From the authors' description of their analysis: Demultiplexing, trimming and gene mapping were performed with the kit vendor's proprietary platform. Held by TCRdb, this immuneACCESS table contains in-frame sequences only and omits some clones. Under half of the omission traces to an unresolved V gene where checked; the cause of the rest is unknown. V, J and clone size were drawn from that table, and D and trimming were deduced from the DNA. For this sample the table gives 60,000 or so clones, of which more than 80% were detected only once. The top ten clonotypes cover about 4.6% of the sample.

The source was PBMCs, collected from a glioma patient whose treatment included an IDH1 peptide vaccine. The V gene is TRBV7-6 and the J gene is TRBJ1-5, and perhaps TRBD1 as D gene, on 5 matching bases. The receptor's source is a middle-aged woman with glioma. The CDR3: CASSLTRGANQPQHF. In nucleotides, the sequence is TGTGCCAGCAGCCTCACACGCGGGGCAAATCAGCCCCAGCATTTT.